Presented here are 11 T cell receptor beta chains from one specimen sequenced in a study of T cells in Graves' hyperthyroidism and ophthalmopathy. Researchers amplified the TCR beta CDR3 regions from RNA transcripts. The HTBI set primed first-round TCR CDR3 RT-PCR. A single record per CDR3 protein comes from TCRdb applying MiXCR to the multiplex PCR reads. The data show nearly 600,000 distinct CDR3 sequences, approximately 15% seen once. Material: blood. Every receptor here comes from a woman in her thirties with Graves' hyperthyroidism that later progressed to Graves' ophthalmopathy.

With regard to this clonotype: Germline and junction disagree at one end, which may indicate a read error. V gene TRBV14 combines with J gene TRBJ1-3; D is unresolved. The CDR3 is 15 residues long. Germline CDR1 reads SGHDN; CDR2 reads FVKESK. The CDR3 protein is CASSQGAEAGNTIFF. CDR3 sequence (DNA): TGTGCCAGCAGCCAAGGGGCAGAAGCTGGAAACACCATATTTTTT.

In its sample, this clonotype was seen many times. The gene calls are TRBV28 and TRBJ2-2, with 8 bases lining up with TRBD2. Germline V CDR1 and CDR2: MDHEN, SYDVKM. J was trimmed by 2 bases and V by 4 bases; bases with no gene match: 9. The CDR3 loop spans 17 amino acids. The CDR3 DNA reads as TGTGCCAGCAGTTACCCCCCGGGGGGGTCAAACACCGGGGAGCTGTTTTTT. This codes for CASSYPPGGSNTGELFF. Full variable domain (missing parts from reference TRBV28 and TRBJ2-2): DVKVTQSSRYLVKRTGEKVFLECVQDMDHENMFWYRQDPGLGLRLIYFSYDVKMKEKGDIPEGYSVSREKKERFSLILESASTNQTSMYLCASSYPPGGSNTGELFFGEGSRLTVL.

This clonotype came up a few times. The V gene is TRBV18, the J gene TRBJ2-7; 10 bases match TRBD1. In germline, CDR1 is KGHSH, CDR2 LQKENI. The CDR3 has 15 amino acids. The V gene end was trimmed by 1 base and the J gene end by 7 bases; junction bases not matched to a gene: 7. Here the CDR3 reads CASSPRDRGQGEQYF. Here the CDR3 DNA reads TGTGCCAGCTCACCACGAGACAGGGGGCAAGGGGAGCAGTACTTC.

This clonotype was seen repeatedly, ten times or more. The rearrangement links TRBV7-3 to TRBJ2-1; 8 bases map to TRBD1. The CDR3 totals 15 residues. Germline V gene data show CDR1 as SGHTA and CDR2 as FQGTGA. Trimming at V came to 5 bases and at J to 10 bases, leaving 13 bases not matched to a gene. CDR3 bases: TGTGCCAGCAGCACCCGGGGCAGGGGGCAATCGGAGCAGTTCTTC. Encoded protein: CASSTRGRGQSEQFF.

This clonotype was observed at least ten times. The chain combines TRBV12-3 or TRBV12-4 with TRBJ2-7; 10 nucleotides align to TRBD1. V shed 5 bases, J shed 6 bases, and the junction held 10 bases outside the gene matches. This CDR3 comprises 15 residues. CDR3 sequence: CASSSSGTGESEQYF. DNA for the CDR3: TGTGCCAGCAGTAGCAGCGGGACAGGGGAGAGCGAGCAGTACTTC.

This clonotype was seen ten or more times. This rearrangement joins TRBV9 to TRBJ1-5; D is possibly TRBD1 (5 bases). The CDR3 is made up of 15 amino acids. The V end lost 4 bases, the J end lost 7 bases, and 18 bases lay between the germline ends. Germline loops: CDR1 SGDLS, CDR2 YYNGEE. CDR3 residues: CASSPQGTPGQPQHF. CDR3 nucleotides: TGTGCCAGCAGCCCTCAAGGGACCCCTGGGCAGCCCCAGCATTTT.

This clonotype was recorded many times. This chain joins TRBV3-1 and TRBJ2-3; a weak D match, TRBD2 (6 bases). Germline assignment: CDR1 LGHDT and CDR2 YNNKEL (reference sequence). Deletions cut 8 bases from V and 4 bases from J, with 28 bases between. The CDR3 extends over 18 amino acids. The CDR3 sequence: CASAPGTQLATTADTQYF. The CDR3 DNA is TGTGCCAGCGCGCCGGGGACCCAGCTAGCGACCACGGCAGATACGCAGTATTTT.

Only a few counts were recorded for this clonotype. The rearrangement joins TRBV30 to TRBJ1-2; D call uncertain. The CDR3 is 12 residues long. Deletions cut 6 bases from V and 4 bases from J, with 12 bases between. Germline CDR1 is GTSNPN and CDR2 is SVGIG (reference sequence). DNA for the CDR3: TGTGCCTGTGCGGGTGAAATCTATGGCTACACCTTC. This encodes CACAGEIYGYTF.

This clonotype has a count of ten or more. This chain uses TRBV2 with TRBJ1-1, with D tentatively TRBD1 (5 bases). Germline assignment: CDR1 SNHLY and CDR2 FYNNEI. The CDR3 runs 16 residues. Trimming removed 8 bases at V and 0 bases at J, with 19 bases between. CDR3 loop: CASLLAAGGMNTEAFF. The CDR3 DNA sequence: TGTGCCAGCCTCCTGGCAGCCGGGGGAATGAACACTGAAGCTTTCTTT.

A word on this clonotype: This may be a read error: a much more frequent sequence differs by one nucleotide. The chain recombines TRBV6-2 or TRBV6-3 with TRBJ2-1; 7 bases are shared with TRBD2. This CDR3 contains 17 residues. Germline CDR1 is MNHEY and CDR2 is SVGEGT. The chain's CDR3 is CASSSLPREVDYSEQFF. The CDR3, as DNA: TGTGCCAGCAGTTCCCTCCCACGGGAGGTCGACTACAGTGAGCAGTTCTTC.

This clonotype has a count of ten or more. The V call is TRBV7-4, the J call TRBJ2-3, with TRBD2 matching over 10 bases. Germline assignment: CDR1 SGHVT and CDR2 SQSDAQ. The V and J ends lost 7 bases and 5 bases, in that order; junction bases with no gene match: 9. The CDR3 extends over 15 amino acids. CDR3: CASKHPAGGQDTQYF. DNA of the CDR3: TGTGCCAGCAAACACCCAGCGGGAGGGCAAGATACGCAGTATTTT.